The TCR beta chain described here comes from a study of shared clonotypes between healthy human individuals. Some clones are missing from TCRdb's copy, which holds only in-frame ones; the method was immunoSEQ multiplex PCR. The table includes some 1,400,000 clones, approximately 97% detected once. The V gene's germline CDR1 is SEHNR and CDR2 FQNEAQ (reference sequence). The CDR3 extends over 18 amino acids. V trimming: 0 bases; J trimming: 2 bases; junction bases outside the gene matches: 13. Input material: naive CD4+ T cells sorted from blood. Subset in this sample: CD45RA+ positively selected. This clonotype originated in a man between 25 and 39 years old in good health. The genes are TRBV7-9 and TRBJ2-7, with TRBD2 matching over 7 bases. The CDR3 protein is CASSLALGEGPLTYEQYF. The CDR3 nucleotides are TGTGCCAGCAGCTTAGCGCTCGGGGAGGGGCCGCTCACCTACGAGCAGTACTTC. Complete variable domain (other parts from reference TRBV7-9 and TRBJ2-7): DTGVSQNPRHKITKRGQNVTFRCDPISEHNRLYWYRQTLGQGPEFLTYFQNEAQLEKSRLLSDRFSAERPKGSFSTLEIQRTEQGDSAMYLCASSLALGEGPLTYEQYFGPGTRLTVT.